This note documents a single TCR beta chain sequence. Its antigen is currently unknown. This entry belongs to a study of T cell responses to AZD1222 COVID-19 vaccine. Turning to the study itself: It was second doses at about 4 or about 12 weeks that were pooled.

The ends lost 2 bases at V and 3 bases at J; junction bases unmatched: 7. This CDR3 has 18 amino acids. Germline V CDR1 and CDR2: LGHDT, YNNKEL (reference sequence). Only in-frame clones appear in the TCRdb table, and some are missing; sequencing was by immunoSEQ multiplex PCR. Among more than 100,000 clones, roughly 87% were seen once, and the ten largest hold 4% to 5.5%. Study results and caveats: Nearly half of the spike-specific TCRs reportedly recognize variant regions that carry no mutations. Among the donors, most were white British and more were female, and clonal diversity was possibly underestimated. At baseline, just six AZD1222 recipients tested seropositive.

V is TRBV3-1 (or the pseudogene TRBV3-2) and J is TRBJ2-2; 12 bases line up with TRBD2. The sequence was obtained from an adult in good health. Sequences were derived from peripheral blood, sampled on day 0 of AZD1222 vaccination. The CDR3: CASSQSLAGGRYTGELFF. Written as DNA, the CDR3 is TGTGCCAGCAGCCAATCCCTAGCGGGGGGGCGGTACACCGGGGAGCTGTTTTTT.